This T cell receptor (beta chain) was captured by sequencing in a study of T-cell reconstitution after alpha-beta-depleted transplantation in children. Study-wide results and caveats: When one year had passed after transplant, most T-cell counts and diversity came from newly produced T cells. By about two months after transplant, alpha-beta T cells reportedly arose from several hundred graft clones that had expanded.

TCRbeta library construction was performed incorporating unique molecular identifiers. A single record per CDR3 protein comes from TCRdb applying MiXCR to the PCR reads. This sample has fewer than 1 million distinct CDR3 sequences, with about 15% found just once. The CDR3 contains 13 residues. Trimming cost V 3 bases and J 4 bases, with 9 bases left between them. Per the germline V gene, CDR1 is SEHNR and CDR2 is FQNEAQ (reference sequence). This clonotype was detected only a few times. Antigen specificity is unknown. This chain connects TRBV7-9 to TRBJ2-5, with D hard to call. Sequencing was performed on PBMCs, mostly from graft donor cells, taken 360 days after TCRalphabeta/CD19-depleted stem cell transplant. The sequence derives from a male patient younger than 18 who had a stem cell transplant for acute lymphoblastic leukemia, so the T cells may come from the graft donor. In DNA form, the CDR3 reads TGTGCCAGCAGCTTTTTAATCGTAGAGACCCAGTACTTC. It yields the protein CASSFLIVETQYF.